This TCR beta chain was identified in a study of blood T cell repertoires in COVID-19. Across the whole study: The United States, Italy and Spain were the sources of the acute and convalescent COVID-19 samples.

Authors' data handling: Estimation of nucleated cell counts relied on the amplification of reference gene primers. Assay: immunoSEQ multiplex PCR; the TCRdb copy retains only in-frame clones and omits some. From that table come the V and J calls and clone size; the DNA was used to work out D and trimming. The sample records 150,000 to 200,000 clones, around four fifths being singletons. The germline CDR1 and CDR2 sequences are MNHEY and SMNVEV (reference sequence). This CDR3 is built from 18 residues. With V trimmed by 2 bases and J by 1 base, 7 bases remained unmatched. The chain recombines TRBV27 with TRBJ1-6; 8 positions match TRBD1. This receptor was taken from a woman older than 75 with acute or convalescent COVID-19. Sequences were obtained from peripheral blood. DNA of the CDR3: TGTGCCAGCAGTTTAAGCAGGGGGCGTTTGTCCTATAATTCACCCCTCCACTTT. Translation gives CASSLSRGRLSYNSPLHF.